These T cell receptor beta chains were read from a single sample in a study of breast tumors, draining lymph nodes, adjacent tissues. Each CDR3 protein gets one entry after TCRdb re-called the multiplex PCR reads with MiXCR. The table has 11,000 to 15,000 distinct CDR3 sequences, less than 70% seen once. The sequenced sample was tumor-adjacent breast tissue. Receptors were obtained from a female donor with breast cancer. Some clones in this sample may be carry-over from other donors' samples. CDR3s include the opening cysteine and the closing phenylalanine or tryptophan. D genes are given only for firm matches. Size is stated for part of the rows, as once, few or many counts, or as a class when the clone is expanded.

CDR3 | DNA | J | V | size | D | length
CASSPTSTHTDTQYF | TGCGCCAGCAGCCCCACTAGCACCCACACCGATACGCAGTATTTT | TRBJ2-3 | TRBV5-1 | . | . | 15
CATSRDPPSTVSSYNEQFF | TGTGCCACCAGCAGAGATCCCCCTTCGACCGTGAGCTCCTACAATGAGCAGTTCTTC | TRBJ2-1 | TRBV15 | . | . | 19
CASRLSHTGPTYEQYF | TGTGCCAGCAGACTATCGCATACAGGGCCGACCTACGAGCAGTACTTC | TRBJ2-7 | TRBV27 | many | . | 16
CASSFAGGSYNEQFF | TGTGCCAGCAGCTTTGCGGGAGGTTCCTACAATGAGCAGTTCTTC | TRBJ2-1 | TRBV11-2 | few | TRBD2 | 15
CASSVDWDSRGKLFF | TGTGCCAGCAGCGTAGATTGGGATAGTAGAGGAAAACTGTTTTTT | TRBJ1-4 | TRBV9 | . | . | 15
CASSEDAGGNYGYTF | TGTGCCAGCAGCGAAGATGCAGGGGGCAACTATGGCTACACCTTC | TRBJ1-2 | TRBV6-4 | medium-sized | TRBD1 | 15
CSAREPGTGTEASF | TGCAGTGCTAGAGAACCAGGGACAGGGACTGAAGCTTCCTTT | TRBJ1-1 | TRBV20-1 | . | TRBD1 | 14
CSAREGGNEQFF | TGCAGCGCCCGGGAGGGAGGGAATGAGCAGTTCTTC | TRBJ2-1 | TRBV29-1 | . | TRBD2 | 12
CASSEMWPSGGYTF | TGTGCCAGCAGTGAGATGTGGCCGTCGGGTGGCTACACCTTC | TRBJ1-2 | TRBV2 | . | . | 14
CASSFGSGEINEQFF | . | TRBJ2-1 | TRBV28 | many | . | 15
CATSAESGDTVF | TGTGCCACCAGCGCCGAGTCAGGGGACACAGTCTTC | TRBJ1-2 | TRBV24-1 | . | . | 12
CASSPTFPGPTPGAQYF | TGTGCCAGCAGTCCGACCTTTCCCGGGCCGACCCCTGGGGCCCAGTACTTC | TRBJ2-5 | TRBV6-5 | . | . | 17
CASSLSGQSYEQYF | TGTGCCAGCAGCCTCAGTGGACAGTCCTACGAGCAGTACTTC | TRBJ2-7 | TRBV4-2 | . | . | 14
CASSYSPTSGTMDEQFF | TGTGCCAGCAGTTACTCCCCGACTAGCGGGACTATGGATGAGCAGTTCTTC | TRBJ2-1 | TRBV6-5 | . | TRBD2 | 17
CASPPTWTGGPEGTDTQYF | TGTGCCAGCCCCCCTACTTGGACCGGAGGGCCGGAAGGCACAGATACGCAGTATTTT | TRBJ2-3 | TRBV6-6 | . | . | 19
CASSEQSYEQYF | TGTGCCAGCAGTGAACAGTCCTACGAGCAGTACTTC | TRBJ2-7 | TRBV2 | . | . | 12
CASSINYSGRATQYF | TGTGCCAGCAGCATAAATTACTCAGGAAGAGCTACGCAGTATTTT | TRBJ2-3 | TRBV7-3 | . | . | 15
CASSSGTERGTEAFF | TGTGCCAGCAGCAGCGGGACAGAAAGGGGCACTGAAGCTTTCTTT | TRBJ1-1 | TRBV7-9 | many | TRBD1 | 15
CSARDITQGDF | TGCAGTGCTAGAGATATAACCCAGGGGGACTTC | TRBJ1-2 | TRBV20-1 | many | TRBD1 | 11
CASSYSTLQETQYF | TGTGCCAGCAGTTACTCGACTCTCCAAGAGACCCAGTACTTC | TRBJ2-5 | TRBV6-5 | once | . | 14
CASSSSGRSGANVLTF | TGTGCCAGCAGTTCCTCAGGAAGATCTGGGGCCAACGTCCTGACTTTC | TRBJ2-6 | TRBV6-5 | . | . | 16
CASSSRRLNTGELFF | TGTGCCAGCAGCTCTCGCAGGTTGAACACCGGGGAGCTGTTTTTT | TRBJ2-2 | TRBV11-2 | few | . | 15
CASSTGQGNTIYF | TGCGCCAGCAGCACGGGACAGGGAAACACCATATATTTT | TRBJ1-3 | TRBV10-1 | . | TRBD1 | 13
CASEGANYGYTF | TGTGCCAGCGAGGGGGCTAACTATGGCTACACCTTC | TRBJ1-2 | TRBV7-9 | . | . | 12
CASGGGQGFGEQFF | TGTGCTAGTGGTGGGGGACAGGGTTTCGGAGAGCAGTTCTTC | TRBJ2-1 | TRBV12-5 | many | TRBD1 | 14
CASSFYICSAPTQGGAEGYTF | . | TRBJ1-2 | TRBV7-8 | few | . | 21
CASNPQGLHTEVFF | TGTGCCAGCAACCCACAGGGACTGCACACTGAAGTTTTCTTT | TRBJ1-1 | TRBV6-2/TRBV6-3 | . | . | 14
CASSLDGTGGDEQYF | TGTGCCAGCAGCTTAGATGGGACAGGGGGCGACGAGCAGTACTTC | TRBJ2-7 | TRBV11-3 | . | TRBD1 | 15
CATSVGNYGYTF | TGTGCCACCAGTGTGGGTAACTATGGCTACACCTTC | TRBJ1-2 | TRBV24-1 | . | . | 12
CASSNGTGLSLYEQYF | TGTGCCAGCAGCAATGGGACAGGGTTATCCCTTTACGAGCAGTACTTC | TRBJ2-7 | TRBV9 | once | TRBD1 | 16
CASSFGLSTANYGYTF | TGTGCCAGCAGCTTTGGACTGTCAACAGCTAACTATGGCTACACCTTC | TRBJ1-2 | TRBV11-2 | . | . | 16
CSARAGSSYNSPLHF | TGCAGTGCTAGAGCAGGGAGCTCCTATAATTCACCCCTCCACTTT | TRBJ1-6 | TRBV20-1 | . | . | 15
CASGGRSGLDTQYF | TGTGCCAGTGGGGGTAGGTCTGGCTTGGATACGCAGTATTTT | TRBJ2-3 | TRBV19 | many | . | 14
CASRSEGFLQFF | TGTGCCAGCAGGAGCGAGGGATTTCTGCAGTTCTTC | TRBJ2-1 | TRBV2 | many | . | 12
CASSSMGEQYF | TGTGCCAGCAGTTCCATGGGCGAGCAGTACTTC | TRBJ2-7 | TRBV12-3/TRBV12-4 | medium-sized | . | 11
CASSQRGGSYNEQFF | TGTGCCAGCAGTCAACGCGGGGGTTCCTACAATGAGCAGTTCTTC | TRBJ2-1 | TRBV6-4 | . | TRBD2 | 15
CASTGGVSSPLHF | TGTGCCAGCACAGGGGGCGTCAGTTCACCCCTCCACTTT | TRBJ1-6 | TRBV25-1 | . | TRBD1 | 13
CAIMRTGGRGNTIYF | TGTGCCATCATGAGGACAGGGGGCCGTGGAAACACCATATATTTT | TRBJ1-3 | TRBV6-1 | . | TRBD1 | 15
CASSFRAAGGLSSYNEQFF | TGTGCCAGCAGCTTTCGGGCGGCGGGGGGGCTCAGCTCCTACAATGAGCAGTTCTTC | TRBJ2-1 | TRBV7-2 | once | TRBD2 | 19
CSADRVRGYTF | TGCAGTGCGGACAGGGTTCGTGGCTACACCTTC | TRBJ1-2 | TRBV20-1 | medium-sized | TRBD1 | 11
CASSCRGVVGCGDQRVYQETQYF | TGTGCCAGCAGCTGTAGGGGCGTAGTAGGTTGTGGGGACCAGCGGGTGTACCAAGAGACCCAGTACTTC | TRBJ2-5 | TRBV7-2 | many | . | 23
CASSLGRNTEAFF | TGTGCCAGCAGTTTAGGGAGGAACACTGAAGCTTTCTTT | TRBJ1-1 | TRBV27 | . | . | 13
CASSIMGATNEKLFF | TGTGCCAGCAGCATCATGGGTGCAACTAATGAAAAACTGTTTTTT | TRBJ1-4 | TRBV7-9 | . | . | 15
CASSHASGKAEQYF | TGTGCCAGCAGCCACGCTAGCGGGAAAGCCGAGCAGTACTTC | TRBJ2-7 | TRBV4-2 | . | TRBD2 | 14
CASSPQGTGGNSPLHF | TGTGCCAGCAGCCCCCAAGGGACAGGGGGGAATTCACCCCTCCACTTT | TRBJ1-6 | TRBV9 | . | TRBD1 | 16
CASRLTSLAGTTYEQYF | TGCGCCAGTAGGCTTACTAGCCTAGCTGGAACCACCTACGAGCAGTACTTC | TRBJ2-7 | TRBV19 | once | . | 17
CASSSLDGTENYEQYF | TGTGCCAGCAGCTCCCTGGACGGGACAGAAAACTACGAGCAGTACTTC | TRBJ2-7 | TRBV7-9 | hyperexpanded | TRBD1 | 16
CASSHSGAEQYF | TGTGCCAGCAGTCACTCGGGCGCCGAGCAGTACTTC | TRBJ2-7 | TRBV6-6 | . | . | 12
CASSSRRGTGNYEQYF | TGTGCCAGCAGCTCGAGACGGGGGACAGGGAACTACGAGCAGTACTTC | TRBJ2-7 | TRBV7-6 | . | TRBD1 | 16
CASLHRGPSVYSNQPQHF | TGTGCCAGCCTGCACAGGGGACCTAGCGTTTATAGCAATCAGCCCCAGCATTTT | TRBJ1-5 | TRBV6-5 | . | TRBD1 | 18
CASSIAKTGFNYGYTF | TGTGCCAGCAGCATAGCGAAGACAGGATTCAACTATGGCTACACCTTC | TRBJ1-2 | TRBV5-5 | medium-sized | . | 16
CASSSYLTGDGYTF | TGTGCCAGCTCATCCTATTTGACAGGGGATGGCTACACCTTC | TRBJ1-2 | TRBV18 | medium-sized | TRBD1 | 14
CATSLTGGDGYTF | TGTGCCACCAGCTTGACAGGGGGTGATGGCTACACCTTC | TRBJ1-2 | TRBV15 | medium-sized | TRBD1 | 13
CSARETIQGYTF | TGCAGTGCTAGAGAAACGATTCAAGGCTACACCTTC | TRBJ1-2 | TRBV20-1 | . | . | 12
CASSPRAGSYNSPLHF | TGTGCCAGCAGCCCTAGGGCGGGGTCCTATAATTCACCCCTCCACTTT | TRBJ1-6 | TRBV12-3/TRBV12-4 | . | . | 16
CASSKTSGGTYNEQFF | TGTGCCAGCAGTAAGACTAGCGGGGGGACCTACAATGAGCAGTTCTTC | TRBJ2-1 | TRBV6-4 | . | TRBD2 | 16